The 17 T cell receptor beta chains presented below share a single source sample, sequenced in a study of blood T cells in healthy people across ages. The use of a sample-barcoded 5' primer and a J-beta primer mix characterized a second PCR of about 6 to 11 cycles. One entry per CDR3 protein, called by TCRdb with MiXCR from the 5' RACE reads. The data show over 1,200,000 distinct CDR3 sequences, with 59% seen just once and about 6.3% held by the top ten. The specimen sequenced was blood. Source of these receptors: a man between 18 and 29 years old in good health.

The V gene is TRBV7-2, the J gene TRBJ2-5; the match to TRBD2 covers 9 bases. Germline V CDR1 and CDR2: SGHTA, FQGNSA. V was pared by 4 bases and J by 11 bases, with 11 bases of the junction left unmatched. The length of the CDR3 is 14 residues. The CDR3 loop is CASSSGTSLNEQYF. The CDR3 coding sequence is TGTGCCAGCAGCTCCGGGACTAGCCTCAATGAGCAGTACTTC.

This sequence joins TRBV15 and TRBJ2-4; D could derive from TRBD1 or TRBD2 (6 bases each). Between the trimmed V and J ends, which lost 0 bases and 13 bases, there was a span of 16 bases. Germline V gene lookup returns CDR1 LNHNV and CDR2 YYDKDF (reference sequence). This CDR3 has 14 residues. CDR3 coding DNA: TGTGCCACCAGCAGAGATACGGGGGCTGGGGAGCAGTACTTC. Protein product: CATSRDTGAGEQYF.

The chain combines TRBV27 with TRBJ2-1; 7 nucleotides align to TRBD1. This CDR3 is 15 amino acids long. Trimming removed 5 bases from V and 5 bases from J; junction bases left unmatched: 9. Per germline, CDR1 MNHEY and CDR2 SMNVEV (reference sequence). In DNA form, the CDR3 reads TGTGCCAGCAGTCCTCGACAGGGAGAACACAATGAGCAGTTCTTC. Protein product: CASSPRQGEHNEQFF.

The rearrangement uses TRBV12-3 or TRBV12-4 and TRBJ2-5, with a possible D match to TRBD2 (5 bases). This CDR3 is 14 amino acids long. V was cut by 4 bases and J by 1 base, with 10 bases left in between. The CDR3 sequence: CASSSVGAQETQYF. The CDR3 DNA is TGTGCCAGCAGTTCTGTGGGAGCCCAAGAGACCCAGTACTTC.

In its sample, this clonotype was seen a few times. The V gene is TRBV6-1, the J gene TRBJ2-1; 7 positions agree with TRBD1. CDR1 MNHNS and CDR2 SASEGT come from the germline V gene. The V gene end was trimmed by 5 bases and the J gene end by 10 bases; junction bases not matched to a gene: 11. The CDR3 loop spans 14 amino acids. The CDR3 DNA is TGTGCCAGCAGTCCACGACAGGGTGGAGGAGAGCAGTTCTTC. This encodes CASSPRQGGGEQFF.

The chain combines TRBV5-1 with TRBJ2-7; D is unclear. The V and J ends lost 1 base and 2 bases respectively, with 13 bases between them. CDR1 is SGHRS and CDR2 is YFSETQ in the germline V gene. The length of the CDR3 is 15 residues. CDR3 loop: CASSLSLVTAYEQYF. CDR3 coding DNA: TGCGCCAGCAGCTTGAGCTTGGTAACCGCCTACGAGCAGTACTTC.

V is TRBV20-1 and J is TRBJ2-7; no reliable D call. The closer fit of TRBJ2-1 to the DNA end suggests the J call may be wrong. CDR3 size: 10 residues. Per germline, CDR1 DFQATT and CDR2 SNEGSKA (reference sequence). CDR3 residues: CSAPVREQFF. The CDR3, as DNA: TGCAGTGCCCCCGTCCGTGAGCAGTTCTTC.

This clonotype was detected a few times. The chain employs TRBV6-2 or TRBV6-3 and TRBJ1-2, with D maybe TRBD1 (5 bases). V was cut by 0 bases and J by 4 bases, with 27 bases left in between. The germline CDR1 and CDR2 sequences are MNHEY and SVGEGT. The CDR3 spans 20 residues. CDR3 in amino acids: CASSYSPTGGPTGEIYGYTF. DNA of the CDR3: TGTGCCAGCAGTTACTCTCCAACGGGGGGACCAACGGGGGAGATCTATGGCTACACCTTC.

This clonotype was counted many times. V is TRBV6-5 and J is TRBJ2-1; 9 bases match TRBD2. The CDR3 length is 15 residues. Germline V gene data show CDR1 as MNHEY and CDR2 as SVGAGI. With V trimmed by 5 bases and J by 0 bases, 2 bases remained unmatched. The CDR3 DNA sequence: TGTGCCAGCAGTGAGACTAGCGGCTCCTACAATGAGCAGTTCTTC. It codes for CASSETSGSYNEQFF.

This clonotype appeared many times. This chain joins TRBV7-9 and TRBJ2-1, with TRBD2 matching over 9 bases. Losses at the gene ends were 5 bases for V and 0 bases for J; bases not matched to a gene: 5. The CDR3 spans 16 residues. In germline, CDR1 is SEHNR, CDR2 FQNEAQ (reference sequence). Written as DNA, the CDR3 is TGTGCCAGCAGCCCACTAGCGGGCGGCTCCTACAATGAGCAGTTCTTC. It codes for CASSPLAGGSYNEQFF.

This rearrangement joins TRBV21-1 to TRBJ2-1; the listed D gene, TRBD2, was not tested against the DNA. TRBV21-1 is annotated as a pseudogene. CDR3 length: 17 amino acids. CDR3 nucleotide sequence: TGTGCCATCGACCGTGGGCCCCCCGATATGTTCTACAATGAGCAGTTCTTC. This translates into CAIDRGPPDMFYNEQFF.

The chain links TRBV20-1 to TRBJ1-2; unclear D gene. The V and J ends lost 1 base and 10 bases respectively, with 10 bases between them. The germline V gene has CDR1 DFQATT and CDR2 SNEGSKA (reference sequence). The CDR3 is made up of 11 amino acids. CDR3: CSARAGSDYTF. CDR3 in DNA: TGCAGTGCTAGAGCCGGGTCGGACTACACCTTC.

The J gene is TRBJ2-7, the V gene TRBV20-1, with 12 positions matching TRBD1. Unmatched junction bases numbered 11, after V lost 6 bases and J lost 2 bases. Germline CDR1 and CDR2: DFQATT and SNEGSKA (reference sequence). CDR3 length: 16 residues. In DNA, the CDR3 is TGCAGTGCAAACTCACCGGGACAGGGGGCCCCCTACGAGCAGTACTTC. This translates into CSANSPGQGAPYEQYF.

The CDR3 DNA reads as TGTGCCATCAGAACACAGGAGGGGGCCTCCTACGAGCAGTACTTC. Translated, it gives CAIRTQEGASYEQYF. The rearrangement uses TRBV10-3 and TRBJ2-7; D is perhaps TRBD1 (7 bases). This CDR3 is 15 amino acids long. The V and J ends lost 6 bases and 0 bases respectively, with 15 bases between them. Germline assignment: CDR1 ENHRY and CDR2 SYGVKD.

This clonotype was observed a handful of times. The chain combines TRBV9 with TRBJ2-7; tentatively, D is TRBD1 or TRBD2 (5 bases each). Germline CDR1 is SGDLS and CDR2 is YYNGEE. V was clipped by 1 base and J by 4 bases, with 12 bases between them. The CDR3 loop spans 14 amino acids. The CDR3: CASSVSQGPYEQYF. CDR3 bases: TGTGCCAGCAGCGTAAGCCAGGGACCTTACGAGCAGTACTTC.

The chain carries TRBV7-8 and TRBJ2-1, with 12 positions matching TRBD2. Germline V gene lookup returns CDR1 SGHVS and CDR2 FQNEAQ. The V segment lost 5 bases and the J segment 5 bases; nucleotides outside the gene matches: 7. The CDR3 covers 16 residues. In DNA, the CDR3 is TGTGCCAGCAGCGGACGACTAGCGGGGGACGACAATGAGCAGTTCTTC. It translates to CASSGRLAGDDNEQFF.

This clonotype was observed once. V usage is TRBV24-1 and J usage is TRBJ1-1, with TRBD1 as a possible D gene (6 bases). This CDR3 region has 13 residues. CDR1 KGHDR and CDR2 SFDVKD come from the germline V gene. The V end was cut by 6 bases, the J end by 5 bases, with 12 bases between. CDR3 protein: CATSLGGNTEAFF. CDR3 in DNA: TGTGCCACCAGTTTAGGGGGTAATACTGAAGCTTTCTTT.